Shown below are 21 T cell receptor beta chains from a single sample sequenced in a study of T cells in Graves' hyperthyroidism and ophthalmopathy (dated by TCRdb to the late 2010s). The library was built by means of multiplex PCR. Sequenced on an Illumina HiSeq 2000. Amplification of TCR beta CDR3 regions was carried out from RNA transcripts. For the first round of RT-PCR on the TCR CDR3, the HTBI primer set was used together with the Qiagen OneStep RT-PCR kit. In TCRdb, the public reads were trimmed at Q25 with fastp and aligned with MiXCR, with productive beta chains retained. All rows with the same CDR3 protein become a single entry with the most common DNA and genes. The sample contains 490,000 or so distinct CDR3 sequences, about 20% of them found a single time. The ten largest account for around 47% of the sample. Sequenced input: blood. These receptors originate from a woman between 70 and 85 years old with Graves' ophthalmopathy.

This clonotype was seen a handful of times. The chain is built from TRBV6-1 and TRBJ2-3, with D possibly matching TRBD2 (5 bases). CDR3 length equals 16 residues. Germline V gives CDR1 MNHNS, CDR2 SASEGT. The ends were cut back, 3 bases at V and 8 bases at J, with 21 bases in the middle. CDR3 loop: CASSEERERGRATQYF. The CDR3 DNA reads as TGTGCCAGCAGTGAGGAGAGAGAAAGAGGGCGGGCTACGCAGTATTTT.

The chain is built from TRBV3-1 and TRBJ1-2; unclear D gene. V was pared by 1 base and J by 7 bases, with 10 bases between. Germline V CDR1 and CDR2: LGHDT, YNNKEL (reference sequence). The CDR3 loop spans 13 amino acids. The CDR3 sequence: CASSQVQVSGYTF. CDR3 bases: TGTGCCAGCAGCCAAGTCCAGGTCTCTGGCTACACCTTC.

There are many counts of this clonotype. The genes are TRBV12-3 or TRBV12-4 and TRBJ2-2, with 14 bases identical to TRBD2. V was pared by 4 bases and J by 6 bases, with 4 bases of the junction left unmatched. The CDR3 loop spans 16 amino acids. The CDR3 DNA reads TGTGCCAGCAGTTCAGGGACTAGCGGGAGAGCCGGGGAGCTGTTTTTT. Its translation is CASSSGTSGRAGELFF.

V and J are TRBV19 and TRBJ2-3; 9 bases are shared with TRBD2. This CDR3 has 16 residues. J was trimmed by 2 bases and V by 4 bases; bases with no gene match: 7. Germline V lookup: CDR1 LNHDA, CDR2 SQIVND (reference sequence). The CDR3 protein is CASSTTPSGTTDTQYF. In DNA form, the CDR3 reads TGTGCCAGTAGTACCACTCCTAGCGGGACCACAGATACGCAGTATTTT.

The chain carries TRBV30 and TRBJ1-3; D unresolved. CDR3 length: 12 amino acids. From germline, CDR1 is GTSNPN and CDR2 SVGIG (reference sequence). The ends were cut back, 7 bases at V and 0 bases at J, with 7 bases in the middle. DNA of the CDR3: TGTGCCTCCGCGTACTCTGGAAACACCATATATTTT. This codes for CASAYSGNTIYF.

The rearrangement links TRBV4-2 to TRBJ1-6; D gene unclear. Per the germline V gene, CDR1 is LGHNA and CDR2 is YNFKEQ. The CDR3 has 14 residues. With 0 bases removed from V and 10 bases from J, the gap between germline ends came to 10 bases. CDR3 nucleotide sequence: TGTGCCAGCAGCCAAGATACGTTGACCTCACCCCTCCACTTT. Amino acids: CASSQDTLTSPLHF.

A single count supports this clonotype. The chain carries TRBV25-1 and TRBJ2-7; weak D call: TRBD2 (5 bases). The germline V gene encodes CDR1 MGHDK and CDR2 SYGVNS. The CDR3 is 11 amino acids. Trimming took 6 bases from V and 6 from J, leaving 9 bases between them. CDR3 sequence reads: CASRDSSEQYF. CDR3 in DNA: TGTGCCAGCAGGGACTCGAGCGAGCAGTACTTC.

The CDR3 loop is CASSPYLAGGNLREQYF. CDR3 sequence (DNA): TGCGCCAGCAGCCCATATCTAGCGGGAGGGAATTTAAGGGAGCAGTACTTC. The chain joins TRBV5-1 to TRBJ2-7, with 12 bases matching TRBD2. Unmatched junction bases numbered 15, after V lost 4 bases and J lost 7 bases. Germline assignment: CDR1 SGHRS and CDR2 YFSETQ. The CDR3 has 17 amino acids.

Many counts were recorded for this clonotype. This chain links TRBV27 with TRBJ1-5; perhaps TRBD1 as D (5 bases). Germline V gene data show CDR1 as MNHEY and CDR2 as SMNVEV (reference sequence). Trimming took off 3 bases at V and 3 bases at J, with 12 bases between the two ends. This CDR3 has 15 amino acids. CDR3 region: CASSFRGGNNQPQHF. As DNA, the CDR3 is TGTGCCAGCAGTTTTAGGGGAGGGAACAATCAGCCCCAGCATTTT.

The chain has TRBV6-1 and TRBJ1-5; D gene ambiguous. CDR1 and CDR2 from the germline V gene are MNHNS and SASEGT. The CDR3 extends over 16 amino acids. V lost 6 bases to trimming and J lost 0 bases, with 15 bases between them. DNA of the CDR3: TGTGCCAGCAGGCCTTTAGGGCGAGCTAGCAATCAGCCCCAGCATTTT. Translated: CASRPLGRASNQPQHF.

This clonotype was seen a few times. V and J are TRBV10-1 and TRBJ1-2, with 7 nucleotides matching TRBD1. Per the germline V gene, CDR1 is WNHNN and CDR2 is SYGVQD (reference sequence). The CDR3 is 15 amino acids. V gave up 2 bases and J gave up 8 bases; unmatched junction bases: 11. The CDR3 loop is CASSEGRGLNYGYTF. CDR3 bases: TGCGCCAGCAGTGAGGGAAGGGGGCTGAATTACGGCTACACCTTC.

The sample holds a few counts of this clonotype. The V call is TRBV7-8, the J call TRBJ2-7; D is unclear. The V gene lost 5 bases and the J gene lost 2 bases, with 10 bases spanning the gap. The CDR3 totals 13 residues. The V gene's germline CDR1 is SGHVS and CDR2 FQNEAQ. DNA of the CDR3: TGTGCCAGCAGCCCCTTTTTGCCCTACGAGCAGTACTTC. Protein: CASSPFLPYEQYF.

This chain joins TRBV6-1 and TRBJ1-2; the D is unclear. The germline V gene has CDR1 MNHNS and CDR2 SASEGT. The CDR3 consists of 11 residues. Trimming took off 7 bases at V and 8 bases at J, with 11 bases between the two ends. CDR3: CASTMGKGYTF. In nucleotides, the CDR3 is TGTGCCAGCACCATGGGGAAGGGCTACACCTTC.

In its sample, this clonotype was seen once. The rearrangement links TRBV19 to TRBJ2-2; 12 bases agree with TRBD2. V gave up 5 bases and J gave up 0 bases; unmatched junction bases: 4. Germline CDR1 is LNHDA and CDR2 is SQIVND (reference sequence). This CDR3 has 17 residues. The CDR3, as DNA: TGTGCCAGTAGTTTGACTAGCGGGAGTGCGAACACCGGGGAGCTGTTTTTT. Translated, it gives CASSLTSGSANTGELFF.

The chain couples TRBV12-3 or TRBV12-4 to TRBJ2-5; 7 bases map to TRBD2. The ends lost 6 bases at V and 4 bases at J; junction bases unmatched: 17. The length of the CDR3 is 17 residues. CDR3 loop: CASSPYRGGRLRETQYF. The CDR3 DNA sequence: TGTGCCAGCAGCCCGTACCGGGGAGGGCGTCTAAGAGAGACCCAGTACTTC.

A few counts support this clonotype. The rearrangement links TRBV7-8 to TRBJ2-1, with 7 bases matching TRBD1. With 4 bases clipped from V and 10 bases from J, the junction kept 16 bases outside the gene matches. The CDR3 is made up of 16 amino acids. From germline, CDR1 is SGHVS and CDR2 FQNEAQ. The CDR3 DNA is TGTGCCAGCAGCTCCGGACTCGGGACAGTGACTCCCGAGCAGTTCTTC. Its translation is CASSSGLGTVTPEQFF.

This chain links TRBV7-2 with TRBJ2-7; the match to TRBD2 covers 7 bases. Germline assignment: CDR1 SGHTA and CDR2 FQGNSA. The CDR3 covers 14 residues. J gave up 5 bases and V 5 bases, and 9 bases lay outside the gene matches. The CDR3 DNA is TGTGCCAGCAGCAAGGTGGCTAGCGGTCACGAGCAGTACTTC. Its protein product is CASSKVASGHEQYF.

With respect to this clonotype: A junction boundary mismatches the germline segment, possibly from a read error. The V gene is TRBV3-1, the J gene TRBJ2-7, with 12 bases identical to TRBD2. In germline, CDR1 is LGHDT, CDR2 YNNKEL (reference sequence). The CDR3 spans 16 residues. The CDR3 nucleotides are TGTGCCAGCAGCCAAGCACTAGCGGGAGGACCGTACGAGCAGCACTTC. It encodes CASSQALAGGPYEQHF.

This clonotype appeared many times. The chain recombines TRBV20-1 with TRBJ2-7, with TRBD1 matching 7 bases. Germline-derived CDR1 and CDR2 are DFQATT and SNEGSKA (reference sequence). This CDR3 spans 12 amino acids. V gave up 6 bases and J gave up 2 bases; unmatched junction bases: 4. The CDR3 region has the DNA TGCAGTGCCGGACAGGCAACCTACGAGCAGTACTTC. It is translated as CSAGQATYEQYF.

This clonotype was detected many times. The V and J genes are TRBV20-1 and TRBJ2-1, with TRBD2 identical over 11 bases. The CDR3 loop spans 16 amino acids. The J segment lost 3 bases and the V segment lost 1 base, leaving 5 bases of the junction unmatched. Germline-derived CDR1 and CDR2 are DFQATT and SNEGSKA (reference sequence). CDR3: CSARGGTSGNYNEQFF. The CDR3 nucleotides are TGCAGTGCTAGAGGCGGGACTAGCGGAAACTACAATGAGCAGTTCTTC.

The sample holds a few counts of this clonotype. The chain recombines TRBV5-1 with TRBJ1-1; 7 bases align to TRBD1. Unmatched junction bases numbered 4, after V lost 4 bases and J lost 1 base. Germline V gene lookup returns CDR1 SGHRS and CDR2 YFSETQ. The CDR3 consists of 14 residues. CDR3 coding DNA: TGCGCCAGCAGCCCCCGGGACAGGAACACTGAAGCTTTCTTT. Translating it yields CASSPRDRNTEAFF.